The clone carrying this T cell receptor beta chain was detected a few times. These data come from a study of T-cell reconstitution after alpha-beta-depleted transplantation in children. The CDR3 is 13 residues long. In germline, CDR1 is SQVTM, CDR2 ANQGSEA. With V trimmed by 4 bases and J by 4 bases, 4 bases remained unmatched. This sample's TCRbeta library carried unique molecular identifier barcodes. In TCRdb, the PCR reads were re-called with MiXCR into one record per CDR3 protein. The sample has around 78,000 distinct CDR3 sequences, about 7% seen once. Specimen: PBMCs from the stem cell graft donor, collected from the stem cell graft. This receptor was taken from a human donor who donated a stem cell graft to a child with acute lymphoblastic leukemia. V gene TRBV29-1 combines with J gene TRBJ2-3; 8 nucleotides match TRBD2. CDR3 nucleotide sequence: TGCAGCGTTGGGTCGGGAGGGGCAGATACGCAGTATTTT. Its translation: CSVGSGGADTQYF.